The next 8 T cell receptor beta chains were all read from a single sample in a study of T cells after posttransplantation cyclophosphamide. Assay used: immunoSEQ multiplex PCR; TCRdb lists only in-frame clones, some missing. The sample holds around 35,000 clones, and no clone turns up only once. What was sequenced was PBMCs. These receptors originate from a girl under 18 in good health, CMV-negative, and a related stem cell transplant donor.

This clone was detected only a few times. The chain is built from TRBV6-1 and TRBJ2-3; a possible D gene is TRBD2 (7 bases). In germline, CDR1 is MNHNS, CDR2 SASEGT. Trimming left V 1 base short and J 4 bases short, with 12 bases between. This CDR3 is built from 15 residues. The CDR3 DNA follows: TGTGCCAGCAGTGAAGGAGGGGGGGGCGCAGATACGCAGTATTTT. Its protein is CASSEGGGGADTQYF.

This clone was picked up many times. The rearrangement uses TRBV28 and TRBJ2-7, with TRBD2 identical over 12 bases. J gave up 2 bases and V 3 bases, and 2 bases lay outside the gene matches. The CDR3 is 15 residues long. The V gene's germline CDR1 is MDHEN and CDR2 SYDVKM. This CDR3 reads CASSFSSGRAYEQYF. CDR3 DNA: TGTGCCAGCAGTTTCTCTAGCGGGAGGGCCTACGAGCAGTACTTC. The full variable domain, its missing parts supplied by reference TRBV28 and TRBJ2-7, is DVKVTQSSRYLVKRTGEKVFLECVQDMDHENMFWYRQDPGLGLRLIYFSYDVKMKEKGDIPEGYSVSREKKERFSLILESASTNQTSMYLCASSFSSGRAYEQYFGPGTRLTVT.

The chain carries TRBV5-6 and TRBJ1-1, with D unclear. V dropped 4 bases and J dropped 8 bases, with 15 bases sitting between them. CDR3 size: 13 residues. CDR1 and CDR2 (germline): SGHDT, YYEEEE. The CDR3 nucleotides are TGTGCCAGCAGCCGTGCCTATGGAGGGGAAGCTTTCTTT. Translating gives CASSRAYGGEAFF.

This chain uses TRBV4-2 with TRBJ2-7; D call uncertain. Deletions cut 1 base from V and 9 bases from J, with 7 bases between. CDR1 LGHNA and CDR2 YNFKEQ come from the germline V gene. The CDR3 is made up of 11 amino acids. The CDR3 bases are TGTGCCAGCAGCCAAGGGGTAGCGCAGTACTTC. Its protein is CASSQGVAQYF.

The sample holds many counts of this clone. V gene TRBV28 combines with J gene TRBJ1-3; D is ambiguous. CDR3 length equals 15 residues. Germline values: CDR1 MDHEN, CDR2 SYDVKM. Trimming took 5 bases from V and 2 from J, leaving 13 bases between them. The CDR3 DNA sequence: TGTGCCAGCAGTCCCCAGGTGACCCCTGGAAACACCATATATTTT. Encoded protein: CASSPQVTPGNTIYF.

V gene TRBV6-1 combines with J gene TRBJ2-5; 7 bases fit TRBD2. The V gene end was trimmed by 0 bases and the J gene end by 1 base; junction bases not matched to a gene: 2. Germline CDR1 MNHNS, CDR2 SASEGT. CDR3 length equals 15 residues. CDR3 residues: CASSEAGGGQETQYF. The CDR3 DNA reads TGTGCCAGCAGTGAAGCCGGCGGGGGCCAAGAGACCCAGTACTTC.

This clone was observed many times. V usage is TRBV5-1 and J usage is TRBJ2-1; 10 nucleotides line up with TRBD2. This CDR3 is built from 18 residues. Germline V gene data show CDR1 as SGHRS and CDR2 as YFSETQ. Unmatched junction bases numbered 8, after V lost 1 base and J lost 1 base. The CDR3 region is CASSLLAGEYRSYNEQFF. The DNA of the CDR3 is TGCGCCAGCAGCTTGCTAGCGGGGGAATACCGGTCCTACAATGAGCAGTTCTTC.

This clone was counted at least ten times. V usage is TRBV5-1 and J usage is TRBJ1-1; TRBD1 aligns across 7 bases. The germline V gene has CDR1 SGHRS and CDR2 YFSETQ. The CDR3 is made up of 15 amino acids. V shed 7 bases and J 5 bases; nucleotides not matched to a gene: 14. CDR3 DNA: TGCGCCAGCTACGCTGAGACAGGGCCTGGGACTGAAGCTTTCTTT. Protein: CASYAETGPGTEAFF. The whole variable domain, filled in from reference TRBV5-1 and TRBJ1-1, reads KAGVTQTPRYLIKTRGQQVTLSCSPISGHRSVSWYQQTPGQGLQFLFEYFSETQRNKGNFPGRFSGRQFSNSRSEMNVSTLELGDSALYLCASYAETGPGTEAFFGQGTRLTVV.